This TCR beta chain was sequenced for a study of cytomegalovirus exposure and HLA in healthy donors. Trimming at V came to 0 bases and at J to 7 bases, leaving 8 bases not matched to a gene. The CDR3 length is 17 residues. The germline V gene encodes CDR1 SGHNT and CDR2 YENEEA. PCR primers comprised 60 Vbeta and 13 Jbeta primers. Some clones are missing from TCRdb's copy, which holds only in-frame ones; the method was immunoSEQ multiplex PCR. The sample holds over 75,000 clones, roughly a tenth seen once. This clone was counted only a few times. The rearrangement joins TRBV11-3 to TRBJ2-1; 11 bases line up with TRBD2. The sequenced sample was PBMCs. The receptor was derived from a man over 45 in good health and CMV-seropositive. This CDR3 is CASSLDALAGGGNEQFF. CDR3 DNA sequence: TGTGCCAGCAGCTTAGACGCCCTAGCGGGAGGTGGGAATGAGCAGTTCTTC.